Listed below are T cell receptor beta chains from one sample, sequenced in a study of blood T cell repertoires in COVID-19. Profiled with immunoSEQ multiplex PCR; TCRdb holds only in-frame clones, not every one. This sample has around 100,000 clones, with 87% found just once. Input material: peripheral blood. The receptor set was obtained from a man in his fifties or sixties in a cohort sampled during active COVID-19. The CDR3 runs from the conserved cysteine through the conserved F or W. Each record gives: CDR3 protein, CDR3 DNA, D gene, J gene, V gene, clone size, CDR3 length. A D gene is named only where the DNA matches it firmly. Clone size is not always given. Where it is, it says once, few, many or a class for expanded clones.

CDR3aa: CASSPSQGTEAFF; CDR3nt: TGTGCCAGTAGTCCCTCACAGGGGACTGAAGCTTTCTTT; d_gene: TRBD1; j_gene: TRBJ1-1; v_gene: TRBV19; abundance: -; len: 13
CDR3aa: CSGQRGQQETQYF; CDR3nt: TGCAGCGGCCAGCGGGGCCAGCAAGAGACCCAGTACTTC; d_gene: TRBD2; j_gene: TRBJ2-5; v_gene: TRBV29-1; abundance: -; len: 13
CDR3aa: CASSNRQGTQETQYF; CDR3nt: TGTGCCAGTAGTAATAGGCAGGGAACACAAGAGACCCAGTACTTC; d_gene: -; j_gene: TRBJ2-5; v_gene: TRBV19; abundance: -; len: 15
CDR3aa: CASRPGQANYGYTF; CDR3nt: TGTGCCAGCAGGCCGGGACAAGCTAACTATGGCTACACCTTC; d_gene: -; j_gene: TRBJ1-2; v_gene: TRBV2; abundance: -; len: 14
CDR3aa: CASSSDLETQYF; CDR3nt: TGTGCCAGTAGTTCGGACTTAGAGACCCAGTACTTC; d_gene: -; j_gene: TRBJ2-5; v_gene: TRBV19; abundance: once; len: 12
CDR3aa: CARSGQKNTEAFF; CDR3nt: TGTGCCAGAAGCGGACAGAAGAACACTGAAGCTTTCTTT; d_gene: -; j_gene: TRBJ1-1; v_gene: TRBV7-5; abundance: -; len: 13
CDR3aa: CASSPSGTTKNIQYF; CDR3nt: TGCGCCAGCAGCCCCTCGGGGACAACCAAAAACATTCAGTACTTC; d_gene: -; j_gene: TRBJ2-4; v_gene: TRBV5-1; abundance: -; len: 15
CDR3aa: CASSSVSGSGNTIYF; CDR3nt: TGCGCCAGCAGCTCCGTGTCAGGCTCTGGAAACACCATATATTTT; d_gene: -; j_gene: TRBJ1-3; v_gene: TRBV5-1; abundance: -; len: 15
CDR3aa: CASSLVALSETQYF; CDR3nt: TGTGCCAGCAGCTTAGTAGCTTTGTCAGAGACCCAGTACTTC; d_gene: -; j_gene: TRBJ2-5; v_gene: TRBV11-2; abundance: -; len: 14
CDR3aa: CASSDPDRGPVGTEAFF; CDR3nt: TGTGCCAGCAGCGACCCGGACAGGGGGCCCGTGGGCACTGAAGCTTTCTTT; d_gene: TRBD1; j_gene: TRBJ1-1; v_gene: TRBV5-4; abundance: once; len: 17
CDR3aa: CASSLGQVTDTQYF; CDR3nt: TGCGCCAGCAGCCTAGGACAGGTCACAGATACGCAGTATTTT; d_gene: TRBD1; j_gene: TRBJ2-3; v_gene: TRBV5-1; abundance: -; len: 14
CDR3aa: CASRSTGGNTGELFF; CDR3nt: TGTGCCAGCAGGTCGACAGGCGGGAACACCGGGGAGCTGTTTTTT; d_gene: -; j_gene: TRBJ2-2; v_gene: TRBV14; abundance: once; len: 15
CDR3aa: CASSRSWDTQYF; CDR3nt: TGTGCCAGCAGCCGGAGTTGGGATACGCAGTATTTT; d_gene: -; j_gene: TRBJ2-3; v_gene: TRBV7-2; abundance: -; len: 12
CDR3aa: CASRDSGANVLTF; CDR3nt: TGTGCCAGCCGGGACTCTGGGGCCAACGTCCTGACTTTC; d_gene: -; j_gene: TRBJ2-6; v_gene: TRBV6-5; abundance: few; len: 13
CDR3aa: CAIAEGSGGPDTQYF; CDR3nt: TGTGCCATCGCGGAGGGTAGCGGGGGGCCGGATACGCAGTATTTT; d_gene: TRBD2; j_gene: TRBJ2-3; v_gene: TRBV10-3; abundance: -; len: 15
CDR3aa: CASSPLGSGGAETQYF; CDR3nt: TGTGCCAGCAGCCCCCTGGGAAGCGGGGGGGCGGAGACCCAGTACTTC; d_gene: TRBD2; j_gene: TRBJ2-5; v_gene: TRBV11-3; abundance: -; len: 16
CDR3aa: CASSRQGATNEKLFF; CDR3nt: TGTGCCAGTAGTAGGCAAGGAGCAACTAATGAAAAACTGTTTTTT; d_gene: -; j_gene: TRBJ1-4; v_gene: TRBV19; abundance: -; len: 15
CDR3aa: CATRTGRTITEAFF; CDR3nt: TGTGCCACCCGAACAGGGAGAACTATCACTGAAGCTTTCTTT; d_gene: -; j_gene: TRBJ1-1; v_gene: TRBV27; abundance: -; len: 14
CDR3aa: CASSLSEGASYNEQFF; CDR3nt: TGCGCCAGCAGCTTGAGCGAGGGGGCTTCTTACAATGAGCAGTTCTTC; d_gene: TRBD1; j_gene: TRBJ2-1; v_gene: TRBV5-1; abundance: -; len: 16
CDR3aa: CASSLALGNTGELFF; CDR3nt: TGCGCCAGCAGCTTGGCTCTCGGGAACACCGGGGAGCTGTTTTTT; d_gene: -; j_gene: TRBJ2-2; v_gene: TRBV5-1; abundance: -; len: 15
CDR3aa: CASSIDRANGYTF; CDR3nt: TGTGCCAGTAGTATCGACAGAGCAAATGGCTACACCTTC; d_gene: -; j_gene: TRBJ1-2; v_gene: TRBV19; abundance: -; len: 13
CDR3aa: CASSLEPGYNSPLHF; CDR3nt: TGTGCCAGCAGCTTAGAACCGGGCTATAATTCACCCCTCCACTTT; d_gene: -; j_gene: TRBJ1-6; v_gene: TRBV7-9; abundance: once; len: 15
CDR3aa: CASTSPRRGLSSGANVLTF; CDR3nt: TGTGCCAGCACCTCTCCTCGGCGGGGGCTCTCTTCTGGGGCCAACGTCCTGACTTTC; d_gene: -; j_gene: TRBJ2-6; v_gene: TRBV11-2; abundance: -; len: 19
CDR3aa: CASSFEVGVPQHF; CDR3nt: TGTGCCAGCAGTTTTGAAGTAGGGGTTCCCCAGCATTTT; d_gene: -; j_gene: TRBJ1-5; v_gene: TRBV12-3/TRBV12-4; abundance: -; len: 13
CDR3aa: CASSLVQVGGEKLFF; CDR3nt: TGTGCCAGCAGCTTAGTGCAGGTTGGTGGCGAAAAACTGTTTTTT; d_gene: -; j_gene: TRBJ1-4; v_gene: TRBV11-3; abundance: -; len: 15
CDR3aa: CATSDPDGENNVLTF; CDR3nt: TGTGCCACCAGTGATCCGGACGGGGAGAATAACGTCCTGACTTTC; d_gene: -; j_gene: TRBJ2-6; v_gene: TRBV24-1; abundance: -; len: 15
CDR3aa: CASTPGRGSYEQYF; CDR3nt: TGTGCCAGCACCCCTGGGCGGGGGTCCTACGAGCAGTACTTC; d_gene: TRBD2; j_gene: TRBJ2-7; v_gene: TRBV7-8; abundance: -; len: 14
CDR3aa: CATSRPGRGWGGYTF; CDR3nt: TGTGCCACCAGCAGGCCAGGCCGGGGATGGGGTGGCTACACCTTC; d_gene: -; j_gene: TRBJ1-2; v_gene: TRBV15; abundance: -; len: 15
CDR3aa: CASRVTGAQPTQYF; CDR3nt: TGTGCCAGCAGGGTTACAGGGGCCCAACCGACCCAGTACTTC; d_gene: TRBD1; j_gene: TRBJ2-5; v_gene: TRBV28; abundance: -; len: 14
CDR3aa: CASGLPGQLTTNYGYTF; CDR3nt: TGTGCTAGTGGTTTACCGGGACAACTGACTACTAACTATGGCTACACCTTC; d_gene: -; j_gene: TRBJ1-2; v_gene: TRBV12-5; abundance: -; len: 17
CDR3aa: CATSRDRTGVRGNTIYF; CDR3nt: TGTGCCACCAGCAGAGATCGGACAGGGGTCCGTGGAAACACCATATATTTT; d_gene: TRBD1; j_gene: TRBJ1-3; v_gene: TRBV15; abundance: -; len: 17
CDR3aa: CASSVAEGYGYTF; CDR3nt: TGTGCCAGCAGCGTCGCGGAGGGCTATGGCTACACCTTC; d_gene: -; j_gene: TRBJ1-2; v_gene: TRBV9; abundance: -; len: 13
CDR3aa: CASSSTLQQALQTQYF; CDR3nt: TGTGCCAGCAGCTCCACCCTCCAGCAGGCCTTGCAGACCCAGTACTTC; d_gene: -; j_gene: TRBJ2-5; v_gene: TRBV7-9; abundance: -; len: 16
CDR3aa: CASSEETGNTEAFF; CDR3nt: TGTGCCAGCAGTGAAGAAACAGGGAACACTGAAGCTTTCTTT; d_gene: -; j_gene: TRBJ1-1; v_gene: TRBV2; abundance: -; len: 14
CDR3aa: CSASLGGVRGYTF; CDR3nt: TGCAGTGCTAGTTTAGGGGGGGTTCGCGGCTACACCTTC; d_gene: -; j_gene: TRBJ1-2; v_gene: TRBV20-1; abundance: -; len: 13
CDR3aa: CASSYDRMNTGELFF; CDR3nt: TGTGCCAGCAGTTATGACAGGATGAACACCGGGGAGCTGTTTTTT; d_gene: -; j_gene: TRBJ2-2; v_gene: TRBV11-3; abundance: -; len: 15
CDR3aa: CASSLAGLGSPLHF; CDR3nt: TGTGCCAGCAGCTTAGCGGGGCTAGGTTCACCCCTCCACTTT; d_gene: -; j_gene: TRBJ1-6; v_gene: TRBV7-2; abundance: -; len: 14
CDR3aa: CATSEPDSSNQPQHF; CDR3nt: TGTGCCACCAGTGAACCGGACAGTAGCAATCAGCCCCAGCATTTT; d_gene: -; j_gene: TRBJ1-5; v_gene: TRBV24-1; abundance: -; len: 15
CDR3aa: CSASQNGYTF; CDR3nt: TGCAGTGCTAGCCAAAATGGCTACACCTTC; d_gene: -; j_gene: TRBJ1-2; v_gene: TRBV20-1; abundance: -; len: 10
CDR3aa: CASSEHPTGLYEQYF; CDR3nt: TGTGCCAGCAGTGAACACCCGACAGGGTTATACGAGCAGTACTTC; d_gene: TRBD1; j_gene: TRBJ2-7; v_gene: TRBV6-1; abundance: few; len: 15
CDR3aa: CASSVTGELFF; CDR3nt: TGTGCCAGCAGCGTTACCGGGGAGCTGTTTTTT; d_gene: -; j_gene: TRBJ2-2; v_gene: TRBV2; abundance: -; len: 11
CDR3aa: CASSNLRGLGETQYF; CDR3nt: TGTGCCAGCAGTAACCTCAGGGGCTTAGGGGAGACCCAGTACTTC; d_gene: -; j_gene: TRBJ2-5; v_gene: TRBV6-5; abundance: -; len: 15
CDR3aa: CASSLSGGGHEQFF; CDR3nt: TGTGCCAGCAGCTTAAGCGGGGGGGGGCATGAGCAGTTCTTC; d_gene: TRBD2; j_gene: TRBJ2-1; v_gene: TRBV11-3; abundance: -; len: 14
CDR3aa: CASSLAGGGGDTQYF; CDR3nt: TGTGCCAGCAGCTTAGCCGGCGGGGGAGGGGATACGCAGTATTTT; d_gene: TRBD2; j_gene: TRBJ2-3; v_gene: TRBV11-3; abundance: -; len: 15
CDR3aa: CASSLGQNEQFF; CDR3nt: TGTGCCAGCAGTCTAGGACAGAATGAGCAGTTCTTC; d_gene: -; j_gene: TRBJ2-1; v_gene: TRBV6-5; abundance: -; len: 12
CDR3aa: CASSLNRGSSYNSPLHF; CDR3nt: TGTGCCAGCAGCCTAAACAGGGGAAGCTCCTATAATTCACCCCTCCACTTT; d_gene: TRBD1; j_gene: TRBJ1-6; v_gene: TRBV11-2; abundance: -; len: 17
CDR3aa: CASSLGPQGGGEKLFF; CDR3nt: TGTGCCAGCAGCTTAGGCCCCCAGGGAGGGGGGGAAAAACTGTTTTTT; d_gene: -; j_gene: TRBJ1-4; v_gene: TRBV13; abundance: -; len: 16
CDR3aa: CASSLDTRRLNEQFF; CDR3nt: TGTGCCAGCAGCTTGGATACAAGGCGGCTCAATGAGCAGTTCTTC; d_gene: -; j_gene: TRBJ2-1; v_gene: TRBV11-1; abundance: -; len: 15
CDR3aa: CASSTDSTSNQPQHF; CDR3nt: TGTGCCAGTAGTACGGACAGTACTAGCAATCAGCCCCAGCATTTT; d_gene: -; j_gene: TRBJ1-5; v_gene: TRBV19; abundance: few; len: 15
CDR3aa: CASSYSDSYPTGELFF; CDR3nt: TGTGCCAGCAGTTACAGTGACAGCTATCCGACCGGGGAGCTGTTTTTT; d_gene: -; j_gene: TRBJ2-2; v_gene: TRBV6-6; abundance: -; len: 16
CDR3aa: CASSHYVHHQETQYF; CDR3nt: TGTGCCAGCAGCCACTACGTCCACCACCAAGAGACCCAGTACTTC; d_gene: -; j_gene: TRBJ2-5; v_gene: TRBV5-4; abundance: -; len: 15
CDR3aa: CASSLGRGGPEDEQFF; CDR3nt: TGTGCCAGCAGCTTAGGACGGGGGGGGCCTGAGGATGAGCAGTTCTTC; d_gene: TRBD2; j_gene: TRBJ2-1; v_gene: TRBV11-3; abundance: -; len: 16
CDR3aa: CASSQTSASSYEQYF; CDR3nt: TGTGCCAGCAGCCAGACTAGCGCGAGCTCCTACGAGCAGTACTTC; d_gene: TRBD2; j_gene: TRBJ2-7; v_gene: TRBV7-2; abundance: -; len: 15
CDR3aa: CSVGGDRSTDTQYF; CDR3nt: TGCAGCGTTGGGGGGGACAGGAGCACAGATACGCAGTATTTT; d_gene: TRBD1; j_gene: TRBJ2-3; v_gene: TRBV29-1; abundance: -; len: 14